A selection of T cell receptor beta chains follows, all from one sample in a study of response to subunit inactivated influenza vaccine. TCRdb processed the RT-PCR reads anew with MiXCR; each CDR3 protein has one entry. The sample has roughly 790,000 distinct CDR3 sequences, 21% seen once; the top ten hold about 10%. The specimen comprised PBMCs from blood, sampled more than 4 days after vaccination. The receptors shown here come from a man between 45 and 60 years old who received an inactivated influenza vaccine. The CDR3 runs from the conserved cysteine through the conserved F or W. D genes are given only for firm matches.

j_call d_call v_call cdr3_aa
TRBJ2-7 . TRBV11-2 CASSFLGRTPTGEQYF
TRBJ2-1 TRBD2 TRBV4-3 CASSQELEREINNEQFF
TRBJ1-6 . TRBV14 CASSQDYEGALHF
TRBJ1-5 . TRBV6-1 CASSERRDGIQHF
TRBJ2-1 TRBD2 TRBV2 CASRRLAGNFDEQFF
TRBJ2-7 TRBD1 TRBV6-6 CVTQGAGYEQYF
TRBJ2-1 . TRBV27 CASSWLGGLYNEQFF
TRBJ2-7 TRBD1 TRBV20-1 CSSGVRDRGEQYF
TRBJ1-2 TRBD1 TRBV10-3 CAISEGYRGGGYTF
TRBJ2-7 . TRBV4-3 CASSQQGFSYEQYF
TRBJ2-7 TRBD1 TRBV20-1 CSARDWDRAYEQYF
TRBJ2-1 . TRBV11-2 CASSPGKAVLGNEQFF
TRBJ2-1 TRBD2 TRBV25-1 CASSEFQAGDLQFF
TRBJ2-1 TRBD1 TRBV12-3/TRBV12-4 CASSLAPGTVNEQFF
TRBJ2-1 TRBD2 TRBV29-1 CSVGASGSYNEQFF
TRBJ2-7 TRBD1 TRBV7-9 CASSLAGGIIGSYEQYF
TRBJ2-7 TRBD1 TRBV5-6 CASSYYRDRDWEQYF
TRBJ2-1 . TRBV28 CASNTNRVVSGEQFF
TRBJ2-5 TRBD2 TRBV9 CASSVIGRARETQYF
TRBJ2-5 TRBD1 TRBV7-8 CASSPRGPGGLETQYF
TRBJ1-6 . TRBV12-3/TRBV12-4 CASSFGVGPLHF
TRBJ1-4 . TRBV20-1 CSARVGYEKLFF
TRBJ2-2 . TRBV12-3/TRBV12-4 CASGIGHNTGELFF
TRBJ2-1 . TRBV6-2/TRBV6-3 CASSSLGSSYNEQFF
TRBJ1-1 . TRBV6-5 CASSYFPANTEAFF
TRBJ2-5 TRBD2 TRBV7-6 CASSPGLAGGTKETQYF
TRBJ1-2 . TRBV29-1 CSVEASQGIGYTF
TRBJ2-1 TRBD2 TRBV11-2 CASSLVPSGSPSYNEQFF
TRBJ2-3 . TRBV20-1 CSARRSTDTQYF
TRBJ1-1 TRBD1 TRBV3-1 CAVRGEYTEAFF